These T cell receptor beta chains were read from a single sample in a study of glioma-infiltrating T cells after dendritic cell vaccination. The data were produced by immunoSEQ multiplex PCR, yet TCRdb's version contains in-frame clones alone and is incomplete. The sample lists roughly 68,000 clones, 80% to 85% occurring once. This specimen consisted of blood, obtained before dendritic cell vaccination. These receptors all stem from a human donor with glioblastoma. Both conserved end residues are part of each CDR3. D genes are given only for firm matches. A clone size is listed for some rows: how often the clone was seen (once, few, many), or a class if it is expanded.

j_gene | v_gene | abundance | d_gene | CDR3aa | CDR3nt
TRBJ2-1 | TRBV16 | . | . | CASSPQGIDKEQFF | TGTGCCAGCAGCCCTCAGGGTATAGACAAGGAGCAGTTCTTC
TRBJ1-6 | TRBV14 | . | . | CASRAADLYNSPLHF | TGTGCCAGCAGAGCGGCGGACCTTTATAATTCACCCCTCCACTTT
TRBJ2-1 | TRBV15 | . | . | CATTEDSLSYNEQFF | TGTGCCACCACCGAGGACTCCCTCTCCTACAATGAGCAGTTCTTC
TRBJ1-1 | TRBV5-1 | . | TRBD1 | CASSRQGQGNTEAFF | TGCGCCAGCTCCCGACAGGGTCAGGGCAACACTGAAGCTTTCTTT
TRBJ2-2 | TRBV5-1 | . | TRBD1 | CASSTGAGELFF | TGCGCCAGCAGCACAGGGGCCGGGGAGCTGTTTTTT
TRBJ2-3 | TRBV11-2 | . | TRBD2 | CASSLDVRLAGARPTDTQYF | TGTGCCAGCAGCTTAGATGTTCGACTAGCGGGGGCCCGCCCCACAGATACGCAGTATTTT
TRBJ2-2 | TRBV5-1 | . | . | CASSLARGTGELFF | TGCGCCAGCAGCTTGGCGCGAGGAACCGGGGAGCTGTTTTTT
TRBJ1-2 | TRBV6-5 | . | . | CASSFWEEDGYTF | TGTGCCAGCAGTTTCTGGGAGGAGGATGGCTACACCTTC
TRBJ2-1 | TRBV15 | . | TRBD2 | CATSRDLAGGYNEQFF | TGTGCCACCAGCAGAGATTTAGCGGGGGGTTACAATGAGCAGTTCTTC
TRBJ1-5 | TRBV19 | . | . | CASSTTVNQPQHF | TGTGCCAGTAGTACGACAGTCAATCAGCCCCAGCATTTT
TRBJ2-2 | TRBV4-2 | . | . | CASSQDHPGGNTGELFF | TGTGCCAGCAGCCAAGATCACCCTGGGGGCAACACCGGGGAGCTGTTTTTT
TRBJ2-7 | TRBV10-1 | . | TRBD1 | CASSEAGGDEQYF | TGCGCCAGCAGTGAGGCAGGGGGCGACGAGCAGTACTTC
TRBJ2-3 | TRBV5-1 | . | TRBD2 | CASSIRLAGGRFTSTDTQYF | TGCGCCAGCAGCATTAGACTAGCGGGGGGCCGGTTTACTAGCACAGATACGCAGTATTTT
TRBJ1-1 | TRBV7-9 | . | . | CASRPEGAWNTEAFF | TGTGCCAGCAGACCAGAAGGGGCCTGGAACACTGAAGCTTTCTTT
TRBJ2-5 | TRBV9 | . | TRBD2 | CASSVSGGHRETQYF | TGTGCCAGCAGCGTTTCGGGGGGTCACCGGGAGACCCAGTACTTC
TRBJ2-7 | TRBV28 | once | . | CASSLQALYEQYF | TGTGCCAGCAGTTTACAAGCCCTCTACGAGCAGTACTTC
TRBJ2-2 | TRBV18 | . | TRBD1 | CASSRPGTDGSGELFF | TGTGCCAGCTCACGCCCCGGGACAGATGGGAGCGGGGAGCTGTTTTTT
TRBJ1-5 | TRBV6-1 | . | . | CASSRQSNQPQHF | TGTGCCAGCAGTCGACAATCCAATCAGCCCCAGCATTTT
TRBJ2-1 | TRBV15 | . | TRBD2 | CATSRVALAGGNEQFF | TGTGCCACCAGCAGAGTGGCACTAGCGGGGGGCAATGAGCAGTTCTTC
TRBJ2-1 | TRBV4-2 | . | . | CASSSEGWDEQFF | TGTGCCAGCAGCTCGGAGGGCTGGGATGAGCAGTTCTTC
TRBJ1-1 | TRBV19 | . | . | CASSMPEENTEAFF | TGTGCCAGTAGTATGCCAGAAGAGAACACTGAAGCTTTCTTT
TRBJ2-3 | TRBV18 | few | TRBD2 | CASTLAGGLDTQYF | TGTGCCAGCACTCTAGCGGGGGGCCTGGATACGCAGTATTTT
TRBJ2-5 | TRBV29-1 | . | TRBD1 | CSGGQGAVSETQYF | TGCAGCGGCGGACAGGGGGCGGTTAGTGAGACCCAGTACTTC
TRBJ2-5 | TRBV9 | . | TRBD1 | CASSVAGAGGLQETQYF | TGTGCCAGCAGCGTGGCAGGGGCAGGGGGTCTCCAAGAGACCCAGTACTTC
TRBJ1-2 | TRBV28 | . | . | CASSDPSGYGYTF | TGTGCCAGCAGCGATCCCAGCGGCTATGGCTACACCTTC
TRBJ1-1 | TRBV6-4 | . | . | CASSDSMGRGEIF | TGTGCCAGCAGTGACTCGATGGGGAGGGGAGAGATCTTT
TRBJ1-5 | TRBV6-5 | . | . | CASSLAANSNQPQHF | TGTGCCAGCAGTTTAGCGGCTAATAGCAATCAGCCCCAGCATTTT
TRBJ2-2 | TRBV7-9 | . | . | CASSRRTGQMNTGELFF | TGTGCCAGCAGCCGAAGGACGGGACAAATGAACACCGGGGAGCTGTTTTTT
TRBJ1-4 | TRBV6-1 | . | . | CASSVAPSTPGEKLFF | TGTGCCAGCAGTGTCGCTCCGTCGACCCCGGGAGAAAAACTGTTTTTT
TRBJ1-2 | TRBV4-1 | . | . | CASSQEPGTNYGYTF | TGCGCCAGCAGCCAAGAACCGGGAACTAACTATGGCTACACCTTC
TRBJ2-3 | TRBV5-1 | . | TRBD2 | CASSLVAGLTDTQYF | TGCGCCAGCAGCTTGGTAGCGGGGTTGACAGATACGCAGTATTTT
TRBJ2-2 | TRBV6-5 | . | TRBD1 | CASSMTGGNTGELFF | TGTGCCAGCAGCATGACAGGGGGTAACACCGGGGAGCTGTTTTTT
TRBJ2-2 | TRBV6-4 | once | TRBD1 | CASRGDSGELFF | TGTGCCAGCAGGGGGGACAGCGGGGAGCTGTTTTTT
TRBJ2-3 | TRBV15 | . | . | CATSRGQSTDTQYF | TGTGCCACCTCCAGGGGACAAAGCACAGATACGCAGTATTTT
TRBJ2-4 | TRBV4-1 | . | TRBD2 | CASSQDLAGDLAKNIQYF | TGCGCCAGCAGCCAAGATCTTGCGGGGGACCTAGCCAAAAACATTCAGTACTTC
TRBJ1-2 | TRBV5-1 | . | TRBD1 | CASSLAPTGTANYGYTF | TGCGCCAGCAGCTTGGCCCCTACCGGGACAGCAAATTATGGCTACACCTTC
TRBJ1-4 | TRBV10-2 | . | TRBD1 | CASSSQGATNEKLFF | TGCGCCAGCAGTTCCCAGGGGGCCACTAATGAAAAACTGTTTTTT
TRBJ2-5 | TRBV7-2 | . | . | CASSLGGLIEGQETQYF | TGTGCCAGCAGCTTAGGGGGGCTGATCGAAGGACAGGAGACCCAGTACTTC
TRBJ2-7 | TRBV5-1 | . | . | CASSPPGVPTQYF | TGCGCCAGCAGCCCTCCCGGTGTCCCCACGCAGTACTTC
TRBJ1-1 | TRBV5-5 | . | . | CASSGHLTRSNTEAFF | TGTGCCAGCAGCGGTCACTTGACTCGATCGAACACTGAAGCTTTCTTT
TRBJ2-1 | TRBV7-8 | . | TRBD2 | CASSLVPSGGSSYNEQFF | TGTGCCAGCAGCTTAGTTCCTAGCGGGGGAAGCTCCTACAATGAGCAGTTCTTC
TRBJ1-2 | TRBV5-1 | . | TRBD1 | CASSSDRAPSYGYTF | TGCGCCAGCAGCTCCGACAGGGCTCCGAGCTATGGCTACACCTTC
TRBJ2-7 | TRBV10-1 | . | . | CASSIASNEQYF | TGCGCCAGCAGCATAGCCTCGAACGAGCAGTACTTC
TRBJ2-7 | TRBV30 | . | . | CAWSRTGALYEQYF | TGTGCCTGGAGTCGTACAGGAGCCCTCTACGAGCAGTACTTC
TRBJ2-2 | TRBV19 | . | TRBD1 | CASTTRQGMNTGELFF | TGTGCCAGTACTACCAGACAGGGGATGAACACCGGGGAGCTGTTTTTT
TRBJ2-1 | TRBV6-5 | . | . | CASSYSSGLLYNEQFF | TGTGCCAGCAGTTACTCATCGGGACTCCTCTACAATGAGCAGTTCTTC
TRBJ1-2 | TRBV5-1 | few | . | CASSLIQGEEGWGYTF | TGCGCCAGCAGCCTCATACAGGGAGAAGAAGGATGGGGCTACACCTTC
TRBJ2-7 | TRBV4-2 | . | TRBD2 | CASSQEGSGGAREQYF | TGTGCCAGCAGCCAAGAGGGAAGCGGGGGGGCTCGCGAGCAGTACTTC
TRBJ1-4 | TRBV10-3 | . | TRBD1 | CAISERGQTNEKLFF | TGTGCCATCAGTGAGAGGGGACAGACTAATGAAAAACTGTTTTTT
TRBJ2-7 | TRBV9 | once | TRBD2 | CASSVGLAGYEQYF | TGTGCCAGCAGCGTAGGACTAGCGGGGTACGAGCAGTACTTC
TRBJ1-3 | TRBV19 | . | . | CASNKGLSSGNTIYF | TGTGCCAGTAATAAGGGACTGAGCTCTGGAAACACCATATATTTT